This entry is about one TCR beta chain. This specimen comes from a study of shared T cell receptors in the human thymus. Trimming cost V 6 bases and J 3 bases; bases outside gene matches: 13. This CDR3 has 17 amino acids. From germline, CDR1 is MNHEY and CDR2 SMNVEV (reference sequence). The assay was immunoSEQ multiplex PCR, and TCRdb's table has in-frame clones only and misses some. The sample records 540,000 or so clones, around three quarters being singletons. The sample was also reused in another study, on human thymus T cells. That paper notes: The donors were infants in Finland with congenital heart defects, otherwise immunologically healthy. Repertoires from thymus and blood appeared to show biased V and J gene usage.

This sequence joins TRBV27 and TRBJ2-1; TRBD2 matches 8 bases. The clonotype originates from a boy younger than two with a congenital heart defect. The sample was thymocytes. The CDR3 loop is CASRTAGGPPFYNEQFF. The CDR3 DNA is TGTGCCAGCAGAACCGCGGGAGGTCCTCCATTCTACAATGAGCAGTTCTTC.